This TCR beta chain stems from a study of blood T cell repertoires in COVID-19. Background on the study: Italy, Spain and the United States were the sources of the convalescent and acute COVID-19 samples. Sample material is recorded as cDNA or gDNA derived from T cells, B-cell-depleted T cells, or PBMCs.

The authors' processing: How many nucleated cells were present was estimated from reference gene primer amplification. Sequenced by immunoSEQ multiplex PCR; TCRdb stores in-frame clones only, minus some. The DNA was the basis for D and trimming; V, J and clone size are from that table. The sample lists roughly 250,000 clones; roughly 91% were seen once. In germline, CDR1 is LNHDA, CDR2 SQIVND (reference sequence). The CDR3 length is 17 residues. Trimming cost V 0 bases and J 1 base, with 13 bases left between them. The chain combines TRBV19 with TRBJ1-5; possibly TRBD1 for D (5 bases). The sequence was collected from a woman aged 40-49 years who had recovered from COVID-19. Material for sequencing was peripheral blood. The CDR3 protein is CASSIDGATVSNQPQHF. The CDR3 bases are TGTGCCAGTAGTATAGATGGGGCGACAGTCAGCAATCAGCCCCAGCATTTT.